This entry features one TCR beta chain sequence. This CDR3 is built from 14 residues. Per the germline V gene, CDR1 is MNHNS and CDR2 is SASEGT. The V and J ends lost 2 bases and 7 bases, in that order; junction bases with no gene match: 6. TCRdb's table, derived via immunoSEQ multiplex PCR, lists solely in-frame clones and lacks some. The sample includes 200,000 to 300,000 clones, 87% of them seen just once. The data were taken from a study of blood T cell repertoires in COVID-19. The V gene is TRBV6-1, the J gene TRBJ1-2; the match to TRBD1 covers 8 bases. The sequence was obtained from a woman between 40 and 55 years old who had recovered from COVID-19. The sequenced material came from peripheral blood. Written as DNA, the CDR3 is TGTGCCAGCAGTGAAATTAGCCAGGGGGCTGGCTACACCTTC. Protein product: CASSEISQGAGYTF.